Given below is one T cell receptor beta chain in context. Its matching antigen is unknown. The data are from a study of Ad26.COV2.S vaccination and SARS-CoV-2 variants. At the level of the study: Each vaccinee took Ad26.COV2.S intramuscularly, once or twice 56 days apart. Whole-study findings and limits: Recipients of either vaccine or placebo displayed similar breadth of non-spike TCRs.

Losses at the gene ends were 4 bases for V and 1 base for J; bases not matched to a gene: 2. The CDR3 loop spans 15 amino acids. Germline V gives CDR1 LNHDA, CDR2 SQIVND (reference sequence). TCRdb's copy holds only in-frame clones and misses some; the assay was immunoSEQ multiplex PCR. Among about 320,000 clones, 86% were seen once, and the ten largest hold 1.5% to 2%. Indicated treatment: around 19 received Ad26.COV2.S at low or high dose, single or two shots; a few received placebo; per-sample allocation not given. Collection of samples fell on day 63 after the first vaccine or placebo injection. This sequence joins TRBV19 and TRBJ2-5; 11 bases are a match to TRBD2. The sequencing used peripheral blood, collected in a trial of Ad26.COV2.S vaccine versus placebo. The receptor's source is a person aged 18-65 years who received the Ad26.COV2.S COVID-19 vaccine or a placebo. CDR3 bases: TGTGCCAGTAGTAGTCTAGCGGGGGGCCAAGAGACCCAGTACTTC. Translation gives CASSSLAGGQETQYF.